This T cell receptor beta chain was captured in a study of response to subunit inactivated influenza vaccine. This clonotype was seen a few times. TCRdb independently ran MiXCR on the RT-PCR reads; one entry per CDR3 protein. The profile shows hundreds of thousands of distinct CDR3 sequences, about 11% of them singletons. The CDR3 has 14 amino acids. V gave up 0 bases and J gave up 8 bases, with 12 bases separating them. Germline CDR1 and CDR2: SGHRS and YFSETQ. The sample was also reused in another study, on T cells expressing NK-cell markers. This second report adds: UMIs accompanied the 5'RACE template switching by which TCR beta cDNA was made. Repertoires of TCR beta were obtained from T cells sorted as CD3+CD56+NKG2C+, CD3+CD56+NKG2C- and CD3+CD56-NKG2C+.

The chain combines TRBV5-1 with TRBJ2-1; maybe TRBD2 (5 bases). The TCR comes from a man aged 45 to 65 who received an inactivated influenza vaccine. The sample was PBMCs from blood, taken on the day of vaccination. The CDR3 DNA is TGCGCCAGCAGCTTGGGGCGCCCGGAGGATGAGCAGTTCTTC. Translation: CASSLGRPEDEQFF.